This is a list of T cell receptor beta chains from one sample in a study of control samples from healthy donors and cancer patients. The repertoire was sequenced with immunoSEQ multiplex PCR; TCRdb's copy has only in-frame clones and lacks some. This sample has some 120,000 clones; around 93% occur once, and the top ten carry 8.5% to 10%. Input material: blood. Receptor source: a man younger than 35 in good health. Both conserved end residues are part of each CDR3. The D gene is left open where the match is weak. The size entry is marked missing in some rows and otherwise reads once, few, many or a size class.

clone size: NA; V gene: TRBV2; J gene: TRBJ2-3; D gene: TRBD2; CDR3 DNA: TGTGCCAGCAGTCTTAGCGGGGCCAGCCGAGATACGCAGTATTTT; CDR3 protein: CASSLSGASRDTQYF
clone size: NA; V gene: TRBV11-2; J gene: TRBJ1-1; D gene: NA; CDR3 DNA: TGTGCCAGCAGCTTGGACACTGTTGAAGCTTTCTTT; CDR3 protein: CASSLDTVEAFF
clone size: NA; V gene: TRBV10-3; J gene: TRBJ1-2; D gene: NA; CDR3 DNA: TGTGCCATCAGGGGGGACACGAACTATGGCTACACCTTC; CDR3 protein: CAIRGDTNYGYTF
clone size: NA; V gene: TRBV6-1; J gene: TRBJ2-4; D gene: NA; CDR3 DNA: TGTGCCAGCAGTGAACGACGGCCGCCGAGCGCCAAAAACATTCAGTACTTC; CDR3 protein: CASSERRPPSAKNIQYF
clone size: NA; V gene: TRBV23-1; J gene: TRBJ1-1; D gene: TRBD1; CDR3 DNA: TGCGCCAGCAGTCAAACGCTGGCCGGGACAGAAATTCCCAAGAACACTGAAGCTTTCTTT; CDR3 protein: CASSQTLAGTEIPKNTEAFF
clone size: once; V gene: TRBV20-1; J gene: TRBJ1-1; D gene: NA; CDR3 DNA: TGCAGTGCTAGTTATCTCACTGAAGCTTTCTTT; CDR3 protein: CSASYLTEAFF
clone size: NA; V gene: TRBV30; J gene: TRBJ2-5; D gene: NA; CDR3 DNA: TGTGCCTGGAGGCTGTTCGGGCGGGAGACCCAGTACTTC; CDR3 protein: CAWRLFGRETQYF
clone size: NA; V gene: TRBV4-2; J gene: TRBJ1-4; D gene: NA; CDR3 DNA: TGTGCCAGCAGCCAAGTAGAGGGGATGGGTAATGAAAAACTGTTTTTT; CDR3 protein: CASSQVEGMGNEKLFF
clone size: NA; V gene: TRBV5-4; J gene: TRBJ2-1; D gene: NA; CDR3 DNA: TGTGCCAGCACCGGCTGGGGGGCTTCCTACAATGAGCAGTTCTTC; CDR3 protein: CASTGWGASYNEQFF
clone size: once; V gene: TRBV30; J gene: TRBJ1-1; D gene: TRBD1; CDR3 DNA: TGTGCCTGGAGTTCTAACAGGGGTACTGAAGCTTTCTTT; CDR3 protein: CAWSSNRGTEAFF
clone size: NA; V gene: TRBV19; J gene: TRBJ2-7; D gene: NA; CDR3 DNA: TGTGCCAGTAGTATGGTCGGACAGATCTACGAGCAGTACTTC; CDR3 protein: CASSMVGQIYEQYF
clone size: NA; V gene: TRBV5-1; J gene: TRBJ2-1; D gene: TRBD1; CDR3 DNA: TGCGCCAGCAGCTCCCGCTCGGGACAGCCGTCCTACAATGAGCAGTTCTTC; CDR3 protein: CASSSRSGQPSYNEQFF
clone size: NA; V gene: TRBV6-5; J gene: TRBJ1-5; D gene: NA; CDR3 DNA: TGTGCCATCGGACAACGGGCATTAGATCAGCCCCAGCATTTT; CDR3 protein: CAIGQRALDQPQHF
clone size: NA; V gene: TRBV5-8; J gene: TRBJ2-1; D gene: TRBD1; CDR3 DNA: TGTGCCAGCAGCCCCGGGACAGGATGGTATGAGCAGTTCTTC; CDR3 protein: CASSPGTGWYEQFF
clone size: once; V gene: TRBV6-5; J gene: TRBJ1-2; D gene: NA; CDR3 DNA: TGTGCCAGCAGTCAGGGAAACTATGGCTACACCTTC; CDR3 protein: CASSQGNYGYTF
clone size: NA; V gene: TRBV2; J gene: TRBJ2-3; D gene: TRBD2; CDR3 DNA: TGTGCCAGCAGTGCTACGGGGGGGCCGAGAGATACGCAGTATTTT; CDR3 protein: CASSATGGPRDTQYF
clone size: NA; V gene: TRBV12-5; J gene: TRBJ2-3; D gene: NA; CDR3 DNA: TGTGCTAGTGGTTTGAACCTACACCTAAGCACAGATACGCAGTATTTT; CDR3 protein: CASGLNLHLSTDTQYF
clone size: NA; V gene: TRBV2; J gene: TRBJ1-1; D gene: NA; CDR3 DNA: TGTGCCAGCAGTGTGGGCAGGGGGAACACTGAAGCTTTCTTT; CDR3 protein: CASSVGRGNTEAFF
clone size: NA; V gene: TRBV30; J gene: TRBJ2-2; D gene: TRBD2; CDR3 DNA: TGTGCCTGGAGTGACGGACTAGCGGGTTTCACCGGGGAGCTGTTTTTT; CDR3 protein: CAWSDGLAGFTGELFF
clone size: once; V gene: TRBV5-1; J gene: TRBJ2-3; D gene: TRBD1; CDR3 DNA: TGCGCCAGCAGCTTGGGGGACAGGTGGGCCACAGATACGCAGTATTTT; CDR3 protein: CASSLGDRWATDTQYF
clone size: NA; V gene: TRBV18; J gene: TRBJ1-5; D gene: TRBD1; CDR3 DNA: TGTGCCAGCTCAGCGGGACAGGGTTATCAGCCCCAGCATTTT; CDR3 protein: CASSAGQGYQPQHF
clone size: NA; V gene: TRBV7-9; J gene: TRBJ2-1; D gene: TRBD1; CDR3 DNA: TGTGCCAGCAGTACCGGACAGGGGAAGGGCAATGAGCAGTTCTTC; CDR3 protein: CASSTGQGKGNEQFF
clone size: NA; V gene: TRBV5-1; J gene: TRBJ1-2; D gene: TRBD1; CDR3 DNA: TGCGCCAGCAGCTGGATCCAGGGGGCGCTTTATGGCTACACCTTC; CDR3 protein: CASSWIQGALYGYTF
clone size: NA; V gene: TRBV3-1/TRBV3-2; J gene: TRBJ2-3; D gene: TRBD2; CDR3 DNA: TGTGCCAGCAGCCAACTACGGACTAGCAGAGATACGCAGTATTTT; CDR3 protein: CASSQLRTSRDTQYF
clone size: NA; V gene: TRBV7-3; J gene: TRBJ2-3; D gene: NA; CDR3 DNA: TGTGCCAGCAGCTTAGGTGGAACAGATACGCAGTATTTT; CDR3 protein: CASSLGGTDTQYF
clone size: NA; V gene: TRBV12-5; J gene: TRBJ1-1; D gene: NA; CDR3 DNA: TGTGCTAGTGGTTTGCGAGAGGATACTGAAGCTTTCTTT; CDR3 protein: CASGLREDTEAFF
clone size: NA; V gene: TRBV7-9; J gene: TRBJ2-3; D gene: NA; CDR3 DNA: TGTGCCAGCAGCTTACCAACTAGGGATACGCAGTATTTT; CDR3 protein: CASSLPTRDTQYF
clone size: NA; V gene: TRBV6-1; J gene: TRBJ1-1; D gene: TRBD1; CDR3 DNA: TGTGCCAGCAGTGAGCAGGGGGGGGGCTTGAACACTGAAGCTTTCTTT; CDR3 protein: CASSEQGGGLNTEAFF
clone size: NA; V gene: TRBV5-1; J gene: TRBJ2-1; D gene: NA; CDR3 DNA: TGCGCCAGCAGCCCGATTCAGGGCTCCTACAATGAGCAGTTCTTC; CDR3 protein: CASSPIQGSYNEQFF
clone size: NA; V gene: TRBV3-1/TRBV3-2; J gene: TRBJ1-6; D gene: NA; CDR3 DNA: TGTGCCAGCACCCGGGGAGGAGGTGATTCACCCCTCCACTTT; CDR3 protein: CASTRGGGDSPLHF
clone size: once; V gene: TRBV6-5; J gene: TRBJ1-2; D gene: NA; CDR3 DNA: TGTGCCAGCAGTTATTTGGCGGAGGGTGGCTACACCTTC; CDR3 protein: CASSYLAEGGYTF
clone size: NA; V gene: TRBV6-1; J gene: TRBJ1-1; D gene: NA; CDR3 DNA: TGTGCCAGCAGTGAAATTTCCGGGAACACTGAAGCTTTCTTT; CDR3 protein: CASSEISGNTEAFF
clone size: few; V gene: TRBV5-1; J gene: TRBJ2-2; D gene: NA; CDR3 DNA: TGCGCCAGCAGCTTGATGGGTTTCGACACCGGGGAGCTGTTTTTT; CDR3 protein: CASSLMGFDTGELFF
clone size: NA; V gene: TRBV4-1; J gene: TRBJ1-2; D gene: TRBD1; CDR3 DNA: TGCGCCAGCAGCCAAGCCCCAGGGGGCGCGAGGGGCTACACCTTC; CDR3 protein: CASSQAPGGARGYTF
clone size: NA; V gene: TRBV4-2; J gene: TRBJ1-1; D gene: NA; CDR3 DNA: TGTGCCAGCAGCCAGACTGGCAGGTCCACTGAAGCTTTCTTT; CDR3 protein: CASSQTGRSTEAFF
clone size: NA; V gene: TRBV6-5; J gene: TRBJ2-1; D gene: NA; CDR3 DNA: TGTGCCAGCAGTTACAGAGACAATGAGCAGTTCTTC; CDR3 protein: CASSYRDNEQFF
clone size: NA; V gene: TRBV11-2; J gene: TRBJ1-4; D gene: TRBD1; CDR3 DNA: TGTGCCAGCAGCTCAATCCGGACAGGGAGTGAAAAACTGTTTTTT; CDR3 protein: CASSSIRTGSEKLFF
clone size: NA; V gene: TRBV3-1/TRBV3-2; J gene: TRBJ1-3; D gene: NA; CDR3 DNA: TGTGCCAGCAGCCGAGACAGTCGATCTGGAAACACCATATATTTT; CDR3 protein: CASSRDSRSGNTIYF
clone size: NA; V gene: TRBV20-1; J gene: TRBJ2-1; D gene: TRBD2; CDR3 DNA: TGCAGTGCTAGTCGGGGACTAACGGACAATGAGCAGTTCTTC; CDR3 protein: CSASRGLTDNEQFF
clone size: NA; V gene: TRBV30; J gene: TRBJ2-7; D gene: TRBD1; CDR3 DNA: TGTGCCGGATACTCAACAGGGGGCGGCTACGAGCAGTACTTC; CDR3 protein: CAGYSTGGGYEQYF
clone size: NA; V gene: TRBV5-1; J gene: TRBJ1-1; D gene: NA; CDR3 DNA: TGCGCCAGCAGCCGCGGGGGGTCGCAGGTCGCTTTCTTT; CDR3 protein: CASSRGGSQVAFF
clone size: NA; V gene: TRBV6-5; J gene: TRBJ2-7; D gene: NA; CDR3 DNA: TGTGCCAGCAGGTTCGTAAACTACGAGCAGTACTTC; CDR3 protein: CASRFVNYEQYF
clone size: NA; V gene: TRBV5-3; J gene: TRBJ1-1; D gene: NA; CDR3 DNA: TGTGCCAGAAGCTTGGAAAAGCGAGATGAAGCTTTCTTT; CDR3 protein: CARSLEKRDEAFF